These 32 T cell receptor beta chains share one sample of origin, sequenced in a study of T-cell memory formation after mild COVID-19. TCRdb recomputed calls from the 5' RACE reads with MiXCR, one row per CDR3 protein. The sample yields around 200,000 distinct CDR3 sequences, about 9.2% seen once. The sequencing input was PBMCs or a T cell subset sorted from them (not recorded which). All receptors derive from a man younger than 35 who had mild COVID-19 (a few samples of this study predate the infection). Cell type and time point are not known.

This clonotype was seen just once. The V and J genes are TRBV2 and TRBJ1-1; 8 nucleotides align to TRBD1. The CDR3 spans 12 residues. V was pared by 8 bases and J by 7 bases, with 6 bases of the junction left unmatched. CDR1 and CDR2 (germline): SNHLY, FYNNEI. DNA for the CDR3: TGTGCCAGCTGGGGGGACAGGATTGAAGCTTTCTTT. It encodes CASWGDRIEAFF.

The rearrangement links TRBV24-1 to TRBJ1-2; no reliable D call. This CDR3 has 9 amino acids. Germline CDR1 KGHDR, CDR2 SFDVKD. The CDR3 spells CAPLYGYTF. DNA of the CDR3: TGTGCTCCTTTGTATGGCTACACCTTC.

This clonotype was seen at least ten times. The CDR3 coding sequence is TGCGCCAGCAGCTTGGGACAGCCGGCGTTCTACACCTTC. Encoded protein: CASSLGQPAFYTF. The genes are TRBV5-1 and TRBJ1-2; a weak D match, TRBD1 (5 bases). The CDR3 has 13 residues. V lost 0 bases, J lost 10 bases, and 13 bases lay in between. Germline CDR1 is SGHRS and CDR2 is YFSETQ.

This clonotype appeared a few times. The chain uses TRBV5-1 and TRBJ2-2, with 8 bases matching TRBD1. The CDR3 runs 16 residues. V was clipped by 1 base and J by 6 bases; unmatched bases: 8. CDR1 SGHRS and CDR2 YFSETQ come from the germline V gene. The CDR3 sequence is CASSLLQGVTSGELFF. DNA of the CDR3: TGCGCCAGCAGCTTGTTACAGGGGGTAACGTCCGGGGAGCTGTTTTTT. Full variable domain (rest looked up from reference TRBV5-1 and TRBJ2-2): KAGVTQTPRYLIKTRGQQVTLSCSPISGHRSVSWYQQTPGQGLQFLFEYFSETQRNKGNFPGRFSGRQFSNSRSEMNVSTLELGDSALYLCASSLLQGVTSGELFFGEGSRLTVL.

The chain couples TRBV5-1 to TRBJ2-1; 9 nucleotides agree with TRBD1. The ends lost 0 bases at V and 7 bases at J; junction bases unmatched: 5. The CDR3 extends over 15 amino acids. CDR1 and CDR2 from the germline V gene are SGHRS and YFSETQ. As DNA, the CDR3 is TGCGCCAGCAGCTTGGGTGCGACAGGGGGGAATGAGCAGTTCTTC. Translated, it gives CASSLGATGGNEQFF.

V and J are TRBV7-9 and TRBJ2-1; the match to TRBD2 covers 13 bases. The CDR3 length is 17 residues. Germline V gene sequence: CDR1 SEHNR, CDR2 FQNEAQ (reference sequence). Trimming took 0 bases from V and 1 from J; bases not matched to a gene: 0. CDR3 bases: TGTGCCAGCAGCTTAGCGACTAGCGGGGGGTCCTACAATGAGCAGTTCTTC. Translating gives CASSLATSGGSYNEQFF.

This clonotype was seen a few times. The chain is built from TRBV28 and TRBJ2-7, with D unresolved. Germline CDR1 reads MDHEN; CDR2 reads SYDVKM. With 7 bases removed from V and 3 bases from J, the gap between germline ends came to 10 bases. The CDR3 is 12 residues long. The CDR3 spells CASTSNNYEQYV. The CDR3, as DNA: TGTGCCAGCACGTCTAACAACTACGAGCAGTACGTC.

This clonotype has a count of ten or more. The chain employs TRBV12-5 and TRBJ2-7; TRBD2 matches at 9 bases. The CDR3 has 19 amino acids. Germline V gives CDR1 LGHNT, CDR2 FRNRAP. V shed 4 bases and J 3 bases; nucleotides not matched to a gene: 19. CDR3 sequence (DNA): TGTGCTAGTGGTTCGGACACAGGGGCCCCTAGCGGGGTAGTCTACGAGCAGTACTTC. This codes for CASGSDTGAPSGVVYEQYF.

The chain employs TRBV3-1 and TRBJ1-1, with TRBD1 identical over 7 bases. CDR3 length: 15 amino acids. With V trimmed by 3 bases and J by 8 bases, 12 bases remained unmatched. Germline V lookup: CDR1 LGHDT, CDR2 YNNKEL (reference sequence). The CDR3 region has the DNA TGTGCCAGCAGCCACAGGCCCGTACAGGGGAGGGAAGCTTTCTTT. The encoded protein is CASSHRPVQGREAFF.

This rearrangement joins TRBV18 to TRBJ1-4; the match to TRBD1 covers 9 bases. V was clipped by 3 bases and J by 7 bases; unmatched bases: 6. Germline V gives CDR1 KGHSH, CDR2 LQKENI. This CDR3 spans 15 amino acids. CDR3 coding DNA: TGTGCCAGCTCACCCCGACAGGGGGAGGGTGAAAAACTGTTTTTT. Protein product: CASSPRQGEGEKLFF.

The table lists this clonotype with a few counts. The rearrangement joins TRBV20-1 to TRBJ2-7; D gene uncertain. Germline CDR1 is DFQATT and CDR2 is SNEGSKA (reference sequence). Trimming removed 1 base from V and 4 bases from J, with 8 bases in between. This CDR3 spans 12 amino acids. This chain's CDR3 is CSARAAVYEQYF. In DNA, the CDR3 is TGCAGTGCTAGAGCGGCCGTGTACGAGCAGTACTTC.

This clonotype was observed a handful of times. V gene TRBV5-1 combines with J gene TRBJ1-6; possibly TRBD1 for D (6 bases). V was clipped by 1 base and J by 10 bases, with 12 bases between them. This CDR3 comprises 14 residues. The germline V gene has CDR1 SGHRS and CDR2 YFSETQ. CDR3 sequence reads: CASSLNRVGSPLHF. CDR3 sequence (DNA): TGCGCCAGCAGCTTGAACAGGGTAGGATCACCCCTCCACTTT.

This clonotype appeared many times. The DNA for the CDR3 is TGTGCCAGCATCCCACAAGTCCGCGGGGCGCAGGGGGCCGATTCACCCCTCCACTTT. Amino acids: CASIPQVRGAQGADSPLHF. J is TRBJ1-6 and V is TRBV6-5, with 8 bases that match TRBD1. The V segment lost 7 bases and the J segment 8 bases; nucleotides outside the gene matches: 22. Germline V CDR1 and CDR2: MNHEY, SVGAGI. The CDR3 length is 19 residues.

A few counts support this clonotype. The chain joins TRBV27 to TRBJ1-5, with D maybe TRBD1 (6 bases). CDR1 and CDR2 (germline): MNHEY, SMNVEV (reference sequence). The V end was cut by 7 bases, the J end by 5 bases, with 12 bases between. CDR3 length: 13 residues. The CDR3 region has the DNA TGTGCCAGCAAGGGTTCAGGGGATCAGCCCCAGCATTTT. Translating it yields CASKGSGDQPQHF.

The rearrangement links TRBV5-5 to TRBJ1-2; 7 nucleotides match TRBD1. Germline assignment: CDR1 SGHKS and CDR2 YYEKEE (reference sequence). Trimming removed 0 bases from V and 4 bases from J; junction bases left unmatched: 6. This CDR3 contains 15 residues. The CDR3 reads CASSLGGGAFYGYTF. CDR3 nucleotides: TGTGCCAGCAGCTTGGGAGGGGGCGCGTTCTATGGCTACACCTTC.

The chain is built from TRBV4-3 and TRBJ2-7; no firm D call. The CDR3 consists of 17 residues. The V gene's germline CDR1 is LGHNA and CDR2 YSLEER. V lost 4 bases and J 0 bases, leaving 19 bases between the germline ends. CDR3: CASSRTLVGSSSYEQYF. The CDR3 DNA reads TGCGCCAGCAGCCGCACGCTGGTGGGGTCGAGCTCCTACGAGCAGTACTTC.

The chain has TRBV6-5 and TRBJ1-5, with 7 bases aligning to TRBD1. CDR3 length equals 14 residues. Germline loops: CDR1 MNHEY, CDR2 SVGAGI. Germline trimming cut 6 bases from V and 6 bases from J; bases unmatched to any gene: 8. This CDR3 reads CASRADRDGQPQHF. The CDR3 DNA sequence: TGTGCCAGCAGAGCCGACAGGGACGGTCAGCCCCAGCATTTT.

The chain joins TRBV5-1 to TRBJ1-1; D unclear. Trimming left V 0 bases short and J 3 bases short, with 6 bases between. There are 13 residues in the CDR3. Germline CDR1 and CDR2: SGHRS and YFSETQ. CDR3 residues: CASSLGPDTEAFF. Here the CDR3 DNA reads TGCGCCAGCAGCTTGGGGCCAGACACTGAAGCTTTCTTT.

This chain links TRBV5-6 with TRBJ1-5; D is possibly TRBD1 (6 bases). The CDR3 totals 15 residues. The germline V gene has CDR1 SGHDT and CDR2 YYEEEE. With 1 base removed from V and 11 bases from J, the gap between germline ends came to 19 bases. The CDR3 region is CASSLWPEGGAAQHF. The CDR3 DNA sequence: TGTGCCAGCAGCTTGTGGCCAGAGGGGGGGGCAGCCCAGCATTTT.

This clonotype turned up a few times. The chain is built from TRBV5-5 and TRBJ1-2; D uncertain. Germline V gene data show CDR1 as SGHKS and CDR2 as YYEKEE (reference sequence). CDR3 length: 14 residues. The V and J ends lost 4 bases and 4 bases respectively, with 14 bases between them. CDR3 in amino acids: CASSPQNLGYGYTF. The CDR3 nucleotides read TGTGCCAGCAGCCCTCAAAATCTCGGCTATGGCTACACCTTC.

This clonotype occurred many times. The V and J genes are TRBV6-2 or TRBV6-3 and TRBJ2-2; D remains ambiguous. Per germline, CDR1 MNHEY and CDR2 SVGEGT. Trimming cost V 7 bases and J 7 bases, with 16 bases left between them. The CDR3 covers 14 residues. The CDR3 reads CASILDIAVGELFF. CDR3 nucleotides: TGTGCCAGCATCCTAGACATCGCCGTCGGGGAGCTGTTTTTT.

The chain couples TRBV3-2 to TRBJ2-7; the table's D call of TRBD2 was not tested on the DNA. TRBV3-2 is termed a pseudogene. The length of the CDR3 is 16 residues. The CDR3 sequence is CASSQVPGLAGGRQYV. The CDR3 nucleotides read TGTGCCAGCAGCCAAGTACCGGGACTAGCGGGGGGTCGGCAGTACGTC.

The chain joins TRBV14 to TRBJ2-1; 7 bases match TRBD1. Germline CDR1 SGHDN, CDR2 FVKESK. The CDR3 length is 17 residues. V shed 4 bases, J shed 9 bases, and the junction held 18 bases outside the gene matches. The chain's CDR3 is CASSRQADSLSGGEQFF. The CDR3 nucleotides read TGTGCCAGCAGCCGCCAAGCCGACAGTCTATCAGGGGGTGAGCAGTTCTTC.

This clonotype has just a few counts. The chain recombines TRBV5-1 with TRBJ2-3; 8 nucleotides line up with TRBD1. Germline V gives CDR1 SGHRS, CDR2 YFSETQ. V dropped 5 bases and J dropped 1; count of bases not matched to a gene: 6. CDR3 length equals 15 residues. CDR3 DNA sequence: TGCGCCAGCAGAATACAGGGGGACGGCACAGATACGCAGTATTTT. Its translation: CASRIQGDGTDTQYF.

The rearrangement uses TRBV11-2 and TRBJ2-3, with D possibly being TRBD2 (7 bases). This CDR3 is 15 amino acids long. Germline CDR1 and CDR2: SGHAT and FQNNGV. Trimming cost V 5 bases and J 0 bases, with 12 bases left between them. The CDR3 DNA sequence: TGTGCCAGCAGCCGGGCGGGGGCGAGCACAGATACGCAGTATTTT. It yields the protein CASSRAGASTDTQYF.

This clonotype has just a few counts. The V and J genes are TRBV7-2 and TRBJ2-5, with D possibly TRBD2 on 6 matching bases. This CDR3 has 13 amino acids. The germline CDR1 and CDR2 sequences are SGHTA and FQGNSA. The V end lost 6 bases, the J end lost 1 base, and 9 bases lay between the germline ends. The CDR3 DNA is TGTGCCAGCAGAGAGCGGGTCCAAGAGACCCAGTACTTC. Translating it yields CASRERVQETQYF.

This clonotype occurred many times. The CDR3: CASSLTSGTGTSGNQPQHF. The CDR3 DNA sequence: TGTGCCAGCAGTCTTACTTCCGGGACAGGGACGTCGGGCAATCAGCCCCAGCATTTT. V gene TRBV7-9 combines with J gene TRBJ1-5; 9 bases are a match to TRBD1. The CDR3 is made up of 19 amino acids. V shed 6 bases and J 2 bases; nucleotides not matched to a gene: 17. Germline lookup yields CDR1 SEHNR and CDR2 FQNEAQ (reference sequence).

This clonotype was recorded many times. This sequence joins TRBV6-5 and TRBJ1-6; 7 bases match TRBD1. V lost 3 bases to trimming and J lost 0 bases; unmatched junction nucleotides: 5. Looked up from germline, CDR1 is MNHEY and CDR2 is SVGAGI. The CDR3 covers 17 residues. The CDR3 sequence is CASSYGQVDSYNSPLHF. The CDR3, as DNA: TGTGCCAGCAGTTATGGACAGGTGGACTCCTATAATTCACCCCTCCACTTT.

This clonotype has more than one count but fewer than ten. The chain couples TRBV27 to TRBJ2-7; 7 bases map to TRBD1. V dropped 4 bases and J dropped 6; count of bases not matched to a gene: 9. The V gene's germline CDR1 is MNHEY and CDR2 SMNVEV (reference sequence). This CDR3 contains 14 residues. CDR3 bases: TGTGCCAGCAGTTCCCTTGACAGGGTTGGCGAGCAGTACGTC. Translation gives CASSSLDRVGEQYV.

The rearrangement links TRBV15 to TRBJ2-7, with a weak D call TRBD2 (6 bases). The CDR3 is 16 residues long. Trimming stripped 0 bases from V and 2 bases from J, with 14 bases between. From germline, CDR1 is LNHNV and CDR2 YYDKDF (reference sequence). CDR3 DNA sequence: TGTGCCACCAGCAGAGATTCGGGGAGGCTCCCCTACGAGCAGTACTTC. As protein: CATSRDSGRLPYEQYF.

This sequence joins TRBV3-1 and TRBJ2-7, with D perhaps matching TRBD1 (5 bases). Trimming took 4 bases from V and 5 from J, leaving 15 bases between them. In germline, CDR1 is LGHDT, CDR2 YNNKEL (reference sequence). The CDR3 totals 14 residues. The CDR3 DNA reads TGTGCCAGCAGCCGGTCGGACACGGGCCACGAGCAGTACTTC. Translated: CASSRSDTGHEQYF.

This clonotype was seen a handful of times. The chain joins TRBV29-1 to TRBJ1-1; 8 bases are a match to TRBD1. V lost 5 bases, J lost 0 bases, and 5 bases stayed unmatched. Germline assignment: CDR1 SQVTM and CDR2 ANQGSEA. This CDR3 region has 14 residues. The CDR3 is CSVPGQALNTEAFF. CDR3 DNA: TGCAGCGTTCCGGGACAGGCATTGAACACTGAAGCTTTCTTT.